In its sample, the clone carrying this T cell receptor (beta chain) was seen a few times. In the original analysis: For nucleated cells, counts were estimated from reference gene primer amplification. The data were produced by immunoSEQ multiplex PCR, yet TCRdb's version contains in-frame clones alone and is incomplete. V, J and clone size are those of that table, while D and trimming were read from the DNA. The sample consists of about 200,000 clones, approximately 87% of them appearing once. These data come from a study of blood T cell repertoires in COVID-19. Study-level background: Specimens from acute and convalescent COVID-19 originated in the United States, Italy and Spain. From T cells, B-cell-depleted T cells, or PBMCs came the material, which was cDNA or gDNA.

The germline CDR1 and CDR2 sequences are SGDLS and YYNGEE. The CDR3 runs to 14 residues. Between the trimmed V and J ends, which lost 0 bases and 3 bases, there was a span of 9 bases. Sample: peripheral blood. The chain uses TRBV9 and TRBJ1-1; D gene ambiguous. The TCR comes from a woman aged 65 to 85 with acute or convalescent COVID-19. The CDR3 sequence is CASSVGTAYTEAFF. The CDR3 DNA is TGTGCCAGCAGCGTAGGCACAGCCTACACTGAAGCTTTCTTT.